The 19 T cell receptor beta chains below were found in one sample sequenced in a study of human T cells and chemical hapten exposure. TCRdb recomputed calls from the RACE reads with MiXCR, one row per CDR3 protein. The sample includes 65,000 or so distinct CDR3 sequences, around 6.1% of them seen just once. Time point defined: healthy volunteer bleed at 6 weeks. Total RNA came from unfractionated whole blood. Sequencing was carried out using whole blood. The receptor source for this set is a female donor in good health. Some clones in this sample may be carry-over from other donors' samples.

The table lists this clonotype with many counts. V usage is TRBV6-5 and J usage is TRBJ2-2, with TRBD2 as a possible D gene (5 bases). CDR1 and CDR2 (germline): MNHEY, SVGAGI. The CDR3 has 16 amino acids. Deletions cut 0 bases from V and 5 bases from J, with 13 bases between. The CDR3 DNA reads as TGTGCCAGCAGTTACTCCATAGCCCCGGGGACCGGGGAGCTGTTTTTT. It is translated as CASSYSIAPGTGELFF.

This clonotype was seen repeatedly, ten times or more. The V and J genes are TRBV12-3 or TRBV12-4 and TRBJ1-5; D is uncertain. V lost 6 bases and J 3 bases, leaving 9 bases between the germline ends. The CDR3 contains 13 residues. The CDR3 nucleotides are TGTGCCAGCAGGTCGGGGAACAATCAGCCCCAGCATTTT. This gives the protein CASRSGNNQPQHF.

This chain links TRBV29-1 with TRBJ2-1; 10 bases agree with TRBD2. J was trimmed by 8 bases and V by 4 bases; bases with no gene match: 11. The CDR3 totals 15 residues. Germline loops: CDR1 SQVTM, CDR2 ANQGSEA. The CDR3 DNA reads as TGCAGCGTTGGTGTTAGCGGGAGGATCGAGGATGAGCAGTTCTTC. Residues: CSVGVSGRIEDEQFF.

This clonotype was detected ten times or more. The rearrangement joins TRBV20-1 to TRBJ1-1, with D tentatively TRBD1 (6 bases). Trimming left V 4 bases short and J 11 bases short, with 23 bases between. The CDR3 has 14 amino acids. CDR1 and CDR2 from the germline V gene are DFQATT and SNEGSKA (reference sequence). CDR3 region: CSANQRGEGPAAFF. The CDR3 bases are TGCAGTGCTAACCAAAGGGGGGAGGGCCCGGCCGCTTTCTTT.

With respect to this clonotype: A read error may be the cause here, since a much bigger clone is one base away. The V call is TRBV10-3, the J call TRBJ1-5; 7 bases line up with TRBD1. This CDR3 has 14 amino acids. Trimming removed 5 bases from V and 4 bases from J; junction bases left unmatched: 5. Germline CDR1 ENHRY, CDR2 SYGVKD. The CDR3 spells CAISMGQKNQPQHF. Written as DNA, the CDR3 is TGTGCCATCAGTATGGGACAGAAGAATCAGCCCCAGCATTTT.

This clonotype showed up many times. V usage is TRBV29-1 and J usage is TRBJ1-1; a weak D match, TRBD1 (6 bases). The CDR3 loop spans 14 amino acids. V was cut by 4 bases and J by 1 base, with 13 bases left in between. The germline V gene has CDR1 SQVTM and CDR2 ANQGSEA. As DNA, the CDR3 is TGCAGCGTTGGGGGGCGGGCATCGAACACTGAAGCTTTCTTT. Its translation is CSVGGRASNTEAFF.

The CDR3 nucleotides are TGTGCGGTAAAGGAGTCCTACGAGCAGTACTTC. Translating gives CAVKESYEQYF. The chain couples TRBV6-1 to TRBJ2-7; D gene uncertain. There are 11 residues in the CDR3. Germline values: CDR1 MNHNS, CDR2 SASEGT.

In this sample, this clonotype turned up many times. The genes are TRBV30 and TRBJ2-3; D is possibly TRBD1 (5 bases). V dropped 4 bases and J dropped 6 bases, with 11 bases sitting between them. Per germline, CDR1 GTSNPN and CDR2 SVGIG (reference sequence). This CDR3 comprises 12 residues. The CDR3 loop reads CAWNQGADTQYF. The DNA of the CDR3 is TGTGCCTGGAATCAAGGGGCCGATACGCAGTATTTT. Full variable domain (remainder filled in from reference TRBV30 and TRBJ2-3): SQTIHQWPATLVQPVGSPLSLECTVEGTSNPNLYWYRQAAGRGLQLLFYSVGIGQISSEVPQNLSASRPQDRQFILSSKKLLLSDSGFYLCAWNQGADTQYFGPGTRLTVL.

This rearrangement joins TRBV28 to TRBJ2-1; possibly TRBD1 for D (5 bases). The CDR3 length is 15 residues. The V gene's germline CDR1 is MDHEN and CDR2 SYDVKM. Trimming left V 6 bases short and J 5 bases short, with 17 bases between. The CDR3 here is CASSPPERRDNEQFF. CDR3 in DNA: TGTGCCAGCAGCCCCCCAGAGCGCAGGGACAATGAGCAGTTCTTC.

This clonotype was seen many times. The V and J genes are TRBV4-1 and TRBJ2-2; 14 bases align to TRBD2. After removal of 3 bases from V and 0 bases from J, the junction contained 9 bases not matched to a gene. The germline gives CDR1 MGHRA, CDR2 YSYEKL. The CDR3 consists of 20 residues. The CDR3 DNA follows: TGCGCCAGCAGCCACCTGGGACTAGCGGGAGCCAAAGCGAACACCGGGGAGCTGTTTTTT. Protein sequence: CASSHLGLAGAKANTGELFF.

Remarks on this clonotype: This may be a read error, as it is one base from a much larger clone. This rearrangement joins TRBV6-1 to TRBJ2-3; D not certain. Germline-derived CDR1 and CDR2 are MNHNS and SASEGT. The CDR3 loop spans 12 amino acids. The CDR3 nucleotides read TGTGTCAGCAGTATGGCGACAGATACGCAGTATTTT. This codes for CVSSMATDTQYF.

The chain joins TRBV20-1 to TRBJ2-7; 11 nucleotides agree with TRBD1. This CDR3 has 19 residues. After removal of 0 bases from V and 4 bases from J, the junction contained 17 bases not matched to a gene. Germline loops: CDR1 DFQATT, CDR2 SNEGSKA (reference sequence). The CDR3 loop is CSARDEQGQGVLAWYEQYF. The CDR3 bases are TGCAGTGCTAGAGATGAACAGGGACAGGGGGTTCTAGCATGGTACGAGCAGTACTTC.

The chain is built from TRBV10-3 and TRBJ1-2; 7 bases align to TRBD1. The trim removed 7 bases at V and 5 bases at J, leaving 13 bases unmatched. This CDR3 has 15 amino acids. Germline assignment: CDR1 ENHRY and CDR2 SYGVKD. The CDR3 protein is CAITQGGAAGYGYTF. The CDR3 region has the DNA TGTGCCATCACCCAGGGGGGGGCCGCGGGGTATGGCTACACCTTC.

In nucleotides, the CDR3 is TGTGCCTGGAGTGTACGGCTTGTCGACGAGCAGTACTTC. Protein sequence: CAWSVRLVDEQYF. This chain uses TRBV30 with TRBJ2-7; D gene uncertain. CDR3 size: 13 residues. Deletions cut 0 bases from V and 5 bases from J, with 11 bases between. CDR1 is GTSNPN, CDR2 SVGIG, per germline (reference sequence).

In its sample, this clonotype was seen many times. This rearrangement joins TRBV20-1 to TRBJ1-1, with a tentative D call TRBD1 (5 bases). Deletions cut 3 bases from V and 4 bases from J, with 9 bases between. The CDR3 has 12 residues. CDR1 is DFQATT, CDR2 SNEGSKA, per germline (reference sequence). The CDR3 nucleotides read TGCAGTGCTAGCGACAGCGGCACTGAAGCTTTCTTT. Translating gives CSASDSGTEAFF.

This clonotype showed up just a few times. The rearrangement links TRBV5-1 to TRBJ1-4, with D hard to call. With 2 bases removed from V and 2 bases from J, the gap between germline ends came to 7 bases. The germline CDR1 and CDR2 sequences are SGHRS and YFSETQ. The CDR3 loop spans 14 amino acids. The CDR3 DNA reads TGCGCCAGCAGCTTTGGTTTCACTAATGAAAAACTGTTTTTT. It translates to CASSFGFTNEKLFF.

This clonotype was recorded a few times. The chain employs TRBV12-3 or TRBV12-4 and TRBJ1-5; D remains ambiguous. V lost 1 base to trimming and J lost 4 bases, with 5 bases between them. This CDR3 has 13 amino acids. The DNA of the CDR3 is TGTGCCAGCAGTTTAGGGCCAAATCAGCCCCAGCATTTT. It yields the protein CASSLGPNQPQHF.

There are a few counts of this clonotype. The chain carries TRBV12-3 or TRBV12-4 and TRBJ2-3; D is undetermined. The ends were cut back, 3 bases at V and 4 bases at J, with 11 bases in the middle. This CDR3 spans 14 amino acids. CDR3 in amino acids: CASSFVVSADTQYF. The CDR3 DNA sequence: TGTGCCAGCAGTTTTGTGGTCAGCGCAGATACGCAGTATTTT.

This clonotype has at least ten counts. V usage is TRBV20-1 and J usage is TRBJ2-5, with 7 nucleotides matching TRBD1. After removal of 4 bases from V and 1 base from J, the junction contained 6 bases not matched to a gene. This CDR3 comprises 14 residues. Germline V gene lookup returns CDR1 DFQATT and CDR2 SNEGSKA (reference sequence). This CDR3 reads CSAMGQYPQETQYF. The CDR3, as DNA: TGCAGTGCTATGGGACAGTACCCCCAAGAGACCCAGTACTTC.